A single T cell receptor beta chain is shown here with its context. Participant ages covered roughly 18 to 90 years across 24 US areas. Self-reported history from a screening survey and questionnaire set each donor's cohort. Before they entered the study, exposed participants had met a COVID-19 case within 2 weeks. The sample originates from a study of blood T cell repertoires in COVID-19. Original data processing: Amplified reference gene primers provided the basis for estimating nucleated cell counts. The protocol was immunoSEQ multiplex PCR, while the TCRdb copy is restricted to in-frame clones and leaves out a portion. V and J calls and clone size are as listed in that table; D and trimming were resolved from the DNA. The table records around 400,000 clones, roughly nine tenths of them present only once. Germline lookup yields CDR1 ENHRY and CDR2 SYGVKD. The CDR3 consists of 16 residues. The V and J ends lost 4 bases and 2 bases respectively, with 17 bases between them.

V gene TRBV10-3 combines with J gene TRBJ1-2; the D gene is possibly TRBD1 (6 bases). The sequence came from a woman in her forties who had been exposed to COVID-19. The material sequenced was PBMCs or T cells enriched from blood (not recorded which). CDR3 sequence (DNA): TGTGCCATCAGTGTAACCGGGACACCAATGAACTATGGCTACACCTTC. Residues: CAISVTGTPMNYGYTF.